This T cell receptor (beta chain) was recorded in a study of PD-1 blockade in classical Hodgkin lymphoma. The wider study: Nivolumab dosing for patients was 3 mg/kg, administered intravenously every 2 weeks.

The germline V gene encodes CDR1 SGHVS and CDR2 FNYEAQ. V gave up 8 bases and J gave up 2 bases, with 9 bases separating them. The CDR3 sequence is 13 residues long. The table lists this clone with a count of one. Here immunoSEQ multiplex PCR was the method, and the copy in TCRdb shows in-frame clones only, minus some. Of about 97,000 clones listed, roughly 89% were seen once; the top ten hold under 8%. There was relapse after autologous stem cell transplantation in every patient, and there was variation in brentuximab vedotin exposure. This chain links TRBV7-6 with TRBJ1-4; D gene ambiguous. This TCR derives from a human donor with classical Hodgkin lymphoma. The sample was peripheral blood mononuclear cells (PBMCs), taken before the second cycle of nivolumab. The CDR3 loop reads CASSGKTNEKLFF. The DNA for the CDR3 is TGTGCCAGCTCGGGGAAGACTAATGAAAAACTGTTTTTT.